This T cell receptor beta chain originates from a study of blood T cell repertoires in COVID-19. The wider study: The study drew acute and convalescent COVID-19 samples from the United States, Italy and Spain.

Original analysis: Amplification with reference gene primers provided the estimates of nucleated cell counts. Method: immunoSEQ multiplex PCR; TCRdb's copy keeps in-frame clones and lacks some. That table furnishes V, J and clone size, whereas the DNA furnished D and trimming. The sample gives approximately 260,000 clones, roughly 90% of which show up once; approximately 2.2% is in the top ten. Sequencing used peripheral blood. The TCR originated in a middle-aged woman who had recovered from COVID-19.

The CDR3 loop is CASKGLRSYNEQFF. The CDR3 coding sequence is TGTGCCAGCAAGGGGCTGCGGTCCTACAATGAGCAGTTCTTC. The V and J genes are TRBV28 and TRBJ2-1; D may be TRBD1 (5 bases). V lost 7 bases to trimming and J lost 1 base, with 11 bases between them. Germline values: CDR1 MDHEN, CDR2 SYDVKM. This CDR3 is 14 amino acids long.